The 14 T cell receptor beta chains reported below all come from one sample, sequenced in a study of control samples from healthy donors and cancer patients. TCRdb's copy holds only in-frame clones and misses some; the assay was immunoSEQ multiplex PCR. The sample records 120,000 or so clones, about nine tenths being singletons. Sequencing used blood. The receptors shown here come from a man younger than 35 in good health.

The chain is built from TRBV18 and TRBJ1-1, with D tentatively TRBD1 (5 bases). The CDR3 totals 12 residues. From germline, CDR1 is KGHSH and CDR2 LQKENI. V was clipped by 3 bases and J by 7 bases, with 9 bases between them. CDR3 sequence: CASSPQQGEAFF. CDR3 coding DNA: TGTGCCAGCTCACCCCAGCAGGGTGAAGCTTTCTTT.

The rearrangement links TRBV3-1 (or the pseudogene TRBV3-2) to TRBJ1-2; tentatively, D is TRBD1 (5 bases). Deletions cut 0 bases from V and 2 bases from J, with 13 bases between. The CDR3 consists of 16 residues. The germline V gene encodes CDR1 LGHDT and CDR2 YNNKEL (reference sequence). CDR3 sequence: CASSQEEGHVNYGYTF. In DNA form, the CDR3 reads TGTGCCAGCAGCCAAGAAGAAGGACACGTGAACTATGGCTACACCTTC.

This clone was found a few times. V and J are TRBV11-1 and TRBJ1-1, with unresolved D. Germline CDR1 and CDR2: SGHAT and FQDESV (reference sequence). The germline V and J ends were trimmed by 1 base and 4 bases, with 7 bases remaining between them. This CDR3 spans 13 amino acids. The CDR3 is CASSLVAGTEAFF. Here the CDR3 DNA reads TGTGCCAGCAGCTTAGTCGCGGGCACTGAAGCTTTCTTT. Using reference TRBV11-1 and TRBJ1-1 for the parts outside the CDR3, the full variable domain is EAEVAQSPRYKITEKSQAVAFWCDPISGHATLYWYRQILGQGPELLVQFQDESVVDDSQLPKDRFSAERLKGVDSTLKIQPAELGDSAMYLCASSLVAGTEAFFGQGTRLTVV.

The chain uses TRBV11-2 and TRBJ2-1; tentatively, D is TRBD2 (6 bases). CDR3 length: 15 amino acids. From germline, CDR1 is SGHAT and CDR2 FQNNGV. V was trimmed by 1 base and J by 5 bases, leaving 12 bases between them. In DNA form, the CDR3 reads TGTGCCAGCAGCTTAGTTAGCGGCAACCACAATGAGCAGTTCTTC. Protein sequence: CASSLVSGNHNEQFF. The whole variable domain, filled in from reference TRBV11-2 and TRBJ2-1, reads EAGVAQSPRYKIIEKRQSVAFWCNPISGHATLYWYQQILGQGPKLLIQFQNNGVVDDSQLPKDRFSAERLKGVDSTLKIQPAKLEDSAVYLCASSLVSGNHNEQFFGPGTRLTVL.

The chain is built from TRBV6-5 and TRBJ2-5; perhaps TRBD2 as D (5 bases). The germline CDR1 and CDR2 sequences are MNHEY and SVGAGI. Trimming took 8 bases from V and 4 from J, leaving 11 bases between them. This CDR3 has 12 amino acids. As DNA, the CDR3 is TGTGCCAGCCGTTGGAGCGGAGAGACCCAGTACTTC. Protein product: CASRWSGETQYF.

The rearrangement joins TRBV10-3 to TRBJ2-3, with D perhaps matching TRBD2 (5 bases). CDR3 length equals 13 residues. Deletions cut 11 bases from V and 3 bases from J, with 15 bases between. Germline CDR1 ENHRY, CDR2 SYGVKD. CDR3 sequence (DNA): TGTGCCTCCGGCCTCGGGGAAACAGATACGCAGTATTTT. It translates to CASGLGETDTQYF.

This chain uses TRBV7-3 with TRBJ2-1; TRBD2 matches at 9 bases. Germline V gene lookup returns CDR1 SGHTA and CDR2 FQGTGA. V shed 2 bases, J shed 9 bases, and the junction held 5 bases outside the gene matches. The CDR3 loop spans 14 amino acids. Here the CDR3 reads CASSLLAGGFEQFF. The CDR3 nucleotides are TGTGCCAGCAGCTTACTCGCGGGAGGGTTTGAGCAGTTCTTC.

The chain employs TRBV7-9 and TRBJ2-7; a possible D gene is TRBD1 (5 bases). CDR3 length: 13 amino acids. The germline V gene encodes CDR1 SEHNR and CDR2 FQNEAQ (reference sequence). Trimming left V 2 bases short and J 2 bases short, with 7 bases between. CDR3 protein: CASSLRGTYEQYV. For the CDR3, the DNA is TGTGCCAGCAGCTTAAGGGGAACCTACGAGCAGTACGTC.

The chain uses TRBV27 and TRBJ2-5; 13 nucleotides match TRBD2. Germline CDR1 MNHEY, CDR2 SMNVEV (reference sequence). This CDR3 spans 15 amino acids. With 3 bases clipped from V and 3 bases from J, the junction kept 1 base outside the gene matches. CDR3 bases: TGTGCCAGCAGTTTCGGGACTAGCGGGAAAGAGACCCAGTACTTC. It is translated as CASSFGTSGKETQYF.

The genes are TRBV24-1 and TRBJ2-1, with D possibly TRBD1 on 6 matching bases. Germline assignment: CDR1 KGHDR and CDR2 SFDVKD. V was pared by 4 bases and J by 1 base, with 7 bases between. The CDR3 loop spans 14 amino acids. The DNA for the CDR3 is TGTGCCACCAGTGAAAGGGGGTCCTACAATGAGCAGTTCTTC. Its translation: CATSERGSYNEQFF.

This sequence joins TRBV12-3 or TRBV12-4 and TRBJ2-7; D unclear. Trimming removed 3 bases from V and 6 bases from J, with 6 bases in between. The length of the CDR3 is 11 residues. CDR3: CASSLIGEQYF. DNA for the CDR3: TGTGCCAGCAGTTTGATCGGCGAGCAGTACTTC.

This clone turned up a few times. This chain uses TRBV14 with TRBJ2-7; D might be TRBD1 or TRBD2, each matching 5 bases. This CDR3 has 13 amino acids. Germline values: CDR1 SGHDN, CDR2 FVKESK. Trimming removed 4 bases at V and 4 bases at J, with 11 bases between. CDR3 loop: CASSRDPLYEQYF. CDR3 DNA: TGTGCCAGCAGCCGGGACCCACTATACGAGCAGTACTTC.

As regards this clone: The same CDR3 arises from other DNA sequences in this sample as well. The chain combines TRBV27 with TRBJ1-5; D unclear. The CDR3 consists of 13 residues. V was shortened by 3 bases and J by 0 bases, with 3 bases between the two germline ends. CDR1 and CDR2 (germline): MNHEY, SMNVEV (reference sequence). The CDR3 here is CASSLSSNQPQHF. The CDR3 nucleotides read TGTGCCAGCAGTTTGTCTAGCAATCAGCCCCAGCATTTT.

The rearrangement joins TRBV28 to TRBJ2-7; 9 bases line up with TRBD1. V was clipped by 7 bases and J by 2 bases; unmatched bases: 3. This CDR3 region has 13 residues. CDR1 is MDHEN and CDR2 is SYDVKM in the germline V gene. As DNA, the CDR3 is TGTGCCAGCACTCGGACAGGGGCCTACGAGCAGTACTTC. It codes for CASTRTGAYEQYF.